This T cell receptor (beta chain) was sequenced in a study of molecular identifiers for immune sequencing clone quantification. The study, taken as a whole, reports: Spiked Jurkat TCR RNA equal to one cell could reportedly be picked out among approximately 980,000 naive cells.

Germline V CDR1 and CDR2: SGHKS, YYEKEE (reference sequence). Trimming at V came to 3 bases and at J to 0 bases, leaving 12 bases not matched to a gene. This CDR3 contains 19 residues. As regards this clonotype: Its cognate antigen is unknown.

TCRdb processed the PCR reads anew with MiXCR; each CDR3 protein has one entry. The data show over 550,000 distinct CDR3 sequences, with around 25% seen just once and 0.7% to 0.95% held by the top ten. The rearrangement joins TRBV5-5 to TRBJ2-1; 10 bases fit TRBD2. Sequencing input: naive CD8+ T cells from blood, with Jurkat cell RNA spiked in. Described subset: FACS-sorted CD8+CD4-CCR7+CD45RA+ naive T cells. The receptor's source is a human donor in good health. Some libraries in this study had Jurkat cell RNA spiked in. The CDR3 DNA is TGTGCCAGCAGCTCTCCGGGACTAGCGAGAAAAAGCTCCTACAATGAGCAGTTCTTC. This codes for CASSSPGLARKSSYNEQFF.